The T cell receptor beta chain under discussion was sequenced for a study of cytomegalovirus exposure and HLA in healthy donors. Notes on the study in general: For most subjects, TCR beta sequences were reported to predict HLA-A and HLA-B alleles with accuracy. A later analysis linked a missense variant in DCLRE1C to the trimming of TCR beta V and J genes.

Regarding this clone: Its target is not known.

13 Jbeta primers and 60 Vbeta primers were used for the PCR. Per the original methods: Unique TCR beta chains totaled about 78 million in a later count, with around 10 million of them shared. This table comes from immunoSEQ multiplex PCR, and its TCRdb copy is limited to in-frame clones, with some not included. V, J and clone size derive from that table, while D and trimming were established from the DNA sequence. The data hold 150,000 to 200,000 clones, with 80% observed a single time. Trimming cost V 4 bases and J 1 base, with 14 bases left between them. Germline loops: CDR1 SNHLY, CDR2 FYNNEI. CDR3 length: 15 residues.

This sequence joins TRBV2 and TRBJ2-7; TRBD2 might be the D (5 bases). This clonotype was obtained from a girl aged 5-17 years in good health and CMV-seropositive. The source material was PBMCs. In DNA form, the CDR3 reads TGTGCCAGCAGTGCTCGCGGGTTCGCGTCCTACGAGCAGTACTTC. Translating gives CASSARGFASYEQYF.